The 23 T cell receptor beta chains given below trace back to one sample, sequenced in a study of regulatory T cells in long-lasting Graves disease. Arm-PCR with iRepertoire HTBI primers amplified the CDR3 regions for these TCR beta libraries. One entry per CDR3 protein results from TCRdb running MiXCR on the multiplex PCR reads. The sample shows roughly 500,000 distinct CDR3 sequences, about 12% of them seen only once. Documented time point: newly diagnosed GD, antithyroid drugs for less than 3 months. Researchers made the TCR library from RNA that was extracted from PBMCs. These data also featured in a second study, about T cells in Graves' hyperthyroidism and ophthalmopathy.

The sample consisted of peripheral blood mononuclear cells (PBMCs), taken at new diagnosis, from a patient treated with antithyroid drugs. Receptor source: a woman in her twenties or thirties with Graves disease.

Comment on this clonotype: A read error may explain this, as a much larger clone is one base away. The chain recombines TRBV6-5 with TRBJ2-7, with 12 bases identical to TRBD2. V lost 4 bases, J lost 2 bases, and 0 bases stayed unmatched. The CDR3 has 14 amino acids. The germline gives CDR1 MNHEY, CDR2 SVGAGI. The CDR3 coding sequence is TGTGCCAGCAGTTCTAGCGGGAGGGCCTACGAGCAGTACTTC. This gives the protein CASSSSGRAYEQYF.

This clonotype appeared many times. The chain employs TRBV9 and TRBJ2-5, with D perhaps matching TRBD1 (5 bases). The CDR3 runs 16 residues. The germline V and J ends were trimmed by 0 bases and 1 base, with 13 bases remaining between them. Germline V gene data show CDR1 as SGDLS and CDR2 as YYNGEE. The CDR3 is CASSVDGRVFQETQYF. CDR3 nucleotides: TGTGCCAGCAGCGTAGACGGCAGGGTATTCCAAGAGACCCAGTACTTC.

V gene TRBV29-1 combines with J gene TRBJ2-2, with TRBD2 identical over 7 bases. V trimming: 7 bases; J trimming: 1 base; junction bases outside the gene matches: 3. The CDR3 runs 13 residues. The germline V gene encodes CDR1 SQVTM and CDR2 ANQGSEA. Here the CDR3 DNA reads TGCAGCGGGGAGCGGGGGAACACCGGGGAGCTGTTTTTT. Encoded protein: CSGERGNTGELFF.

The gene calls are TRBV19 and TRBJ1-2; TRBD1 aligns across 8 bases. Germline CDR1 reads LNHDA; CDR2 reads SQIVND (reference sequence). Germline trimming cut 1 base from V and 4 bases from J; bases unmatched to any gene: 2. This CDR3 comprises 14 residues. The CDR3 nucleotides read TGTGCCAGTAGTATAGGGACAGGGCTCTATGGCTACACCTTC. It is translated as CASSIGTGLYGYTF.

J is TRBJ2-1 and V is TRBV7-8; TRBD2 matches at 7 bases. Trimming took 2 bases from V and 0 from J; bases not matched to a gene: 4. Germline V lookup: CDR1 SGHVS, CDR2 FQNEAQ. The CDR3 is made up of 16 amino acids. CDR3 sequence reads: CASSLSGVSSYNEQFF. CDR3 DNA sequence: TGTGCCAGCAGCTTAAGCGGGGTGAGCTCCTACAATGAGCAGTTCTTC.

This clonotype was recorded many times. The chain uses TRBV11-2 and TRBJ1-2, with D perhaps TRBD1 (5 bases). Trimming removed 0 bases at V and 0 bases at J, with 14 bases between. The CDR3 consists of 17 residues. The germline V gene has CDR1 SGHAT and CDR2 FQNNGV. CDR3 region: CASSLDIGPGTNYGYTF. In DNA, the CDR3 is TGTGCCAGCAGCTTAGATATCGGTCCAGGGACTAACTATGGCTACACCTTC. The full variable domain, rest sourced from reference TRBV11-2 and TRBJ1-2, is EAGVAQSPRYKIIEKRQSVAFWCNPISGHATLYWYQQILGQGPKLLIQFQNNGVVDDSQLPKDRFSAERLKGVDSTLKIQPAKLEDSAVYLCASSLDIGPGTNYGYTFGSGTRLTVV.

This clonotype was seen at least ten times. The J gene is TRBJ1-1, the V gene TRBV5-1; 8 nucleotides align to TRBD1. V gave up 4 bases and J gave up 1 base; unmatched junction bases: 3. The length of the CDR3 is 14 residues. The germline V gene encodes CDR1 SGHRS and CDR2 YFSETQ. In DNA form, the CDR3 reads TGCGCCAGCAGCCGGACAGGGCCGAACACTGAAGCTTTCTTT. This sequence encodes CASSRTGPNTEAFF.

This clonotype was picked up many times. CDR3: CASRAGDRVDAEAFF. The CDR3 coding sequence is TGTGCCAGCAGAGCAGGGGATAGGGTGGATGCTGAAGCTTTCTTT. The chain is built from TRBV6-1 and TRBJ1-1; TRBD1 is a possible D gene (6 bases). CDR3 length: 15 residues. Germline loops: CDR1 MNHNS, CDR2 SASEGT. V was cut by 6 bases and J by 6 bases, with 20 bases left in between.

In this sample, this clonotype turned up many times. This rearrangement joins TRBV4-3 to TRBJ1-2; no reliable D call. V shed 0 bases and J shed 5 bases, with 4 bases lying between them. The CDR3 spans 12 residues. Per the germline V gene, CDR1 is LGHNA and CDR2 is YSLEER. The CDR3 is CASSQDGYGYTF. The CDR3 nucleotides read TGCGCCAGCAGCCAAGATGGGTATGGCTACACCTTC.

The chain joins TRBV4-1 to TRBJ1-1; TRBD1 matches at 9 bases. CDR3 length: 15 residues. Germline V CDR1 and CDR2: MGHRA, YSYEKL. Trimming cost V 4 bases and J 1 base; bases outside gene matches: 4. The CDR3 DNA follows: TGCGCCAGCAGCCCGGGACAGGGCCCGAACACTGAAGCTTTCTTT. Residues: CASSPGQGPNTEAFF.

This rearrangement joins TRBV18 to TRBJ2-7; no firm D call. Germline V gene lookup returns CDR1 KGHSH and CDR2 LQKENI. The CDR3 covers 11 residues. Trimming pared 6 bases from V and 6 bases from J, leaving 9 bases between. CDR3: CASSPGGEQYF. The CDR3 region has the DNA TGTGCCAGCTCGCCAGGCGGCGAGCAGTACTTC.

This clonotype was observed many times. The chain recombines TRBV6-2 or TRBV6-3 with TRBJ2-3; D is unresolved. Germline V gene data show CDR1 as MNHEY and CDR2 as SVGEGT. Deletions cut 8 bases from V and 2 bases from J, with 14 bases between. The CDR3 totals 14 residues. The CDR3 is CASGQSETTDTQYF. CDR3 in DNA: TGTGCCAGCGGTCAGAGCGAGACCACAGATACGCAGTATTTT.

In its sample, this clonotype was seen many times. The CDR3 protein is CASSESASGSWNEQFF. Here the CDR3 DNA reads TGTGCCAGCAGTGAATCGGCTAGCGGGAGTTGGAATGAGCAGTTCTTC. The chain employs TRBV6-2 or TRBV6-3 and TRBJ2-1, with TRBD2 matching 10 bases. Losses at the gene ends were 5 bases for V and 7 bases for J; bases not matched to a gene: 11. CDR3 length equals 16 residues. Looked up from germline, CDR1 is MNHEY and CDR2 is SVGEGT.

Many counts were recorded for this clonotype. The chain uses TRBV6-5 and TRBJ2-1, with 9 nucleotides matching TRBD2. There are 16 residues in the CDR3. Trimming took 0 bases from V and 7 from J; bases not matched to a gene: 7. Germline-derived CDR1 and CDR2 are MNHEY and SVGAGI. The CDR3 DNA is TGTGCCAGCAGTTACTCTTTAGCGGGAGTCCGTAATGAGCAGTTCTTC. Amino acid sequence: CASSYSLAGVRNEQFF.

This clonotype was picked up many times. The V and J genes are TRBV20-1 and TRBJ2-7, with D perhaps matching TRBD1 or TRBD2 (5 bases each). From germline, CDR1 is DFQATT and CDR2 SNEGSKA (reference sequence). This CDR3 is built from 15 residues. Trimming took off 4 bases at V and 0 bases at J, with 16 bases between the two ends. The CDR3 region is CSANLPLGTSYEQYF. The DNA of the CDR3 is TGCAGTGCTAACTTACCCCTAGGGACCTCCTACGAGCAGTACTTC.

This clonotype was observed many times. The rearrangement uses TRBV20-1 and TRBJ1-2; TRBD1 aligns across 8 bases. Per the germline V gene, CDR1 is DFQATT and CDR2 is SNEGSKA (reference sequence). CDR3 size: 13 residues. The V gene end was trimmed by 3 bases and the J gene end by 7 bases; junction bases not matched to a gene: 7. The CDR3 coding sequence is TGCAGTGCTAGCGACCTAGGGACAGGTGGCTACACCTTC. It encodes CSASDLGTGGYTF.

This clonotype was seen a few times. This chain joins TRBV19 and TRBJ1-5; possibly TRBD1 for D (6 bases). Trimming removed 3 bases from V and 0 bases from J, with 9 bases in between. CDR3 length: 15 residues. Germline values: CDR1 LNHDA, CDR2 SQIVND (reference sequence). CDR3 sequence reads: CASSIPQGSNQPQHF. CDR3 in DNA: TGTGCCAGTAGTATCCCACAGGGTAGCAATCAGCCCCAGCATTTT. The whole variable domain, remainder taken from reference TRBV19 and TRBJ1-5, is DGGITQSPKYLFRKEGQNVTLSCEQNLNHDAMYWYRQDPGQGLRLIYYSQIVNDFQKGDIAEGYSVSREKKESFPLTVTSAQKNPTAFYLCASSIPQGSNQPQHFGDGTRLSIL.

This clonotype occurred many times. The chain couples TRBV11-2 to TRBJ2-7; 9 bases agree with TRBD2. Germline V gene lookup returns CDR1 SGHAT and CDR2 FQNNGV. V lost 2 bases and J lost 4; bases outside the gene matches: 9. The CDR3 consists of 16 residues. The CDR3 sequence is CASSLPRSSGIYEQYF. The CDR3 DNA reads TGTGCCAGCAGCTTACCCCGGTCTAGCGGGATTTACGAGCAGTACTTC. The entire variable domain, with the rest obtained from reference TRBV11-2 and TRBJ2-7, is as follows: EAGVAQSPRYKIIEKRQSVAFWCNPISGHATLYWYQQILGQGPKLLIQFQNNGVVDDSQLPKDRFSAERLKGVDSTLKIQPAKLEDSAVYLCASSLPRSSGIYEQYFGPGTRLTVT.

There are many counts of this clonotype. The chain uses TRBV2 and TRBJ1-1, with D maybe TRBD1 (5 bases). Per germline, CDR1 SNHLY and CDR2 FYNNEI. Between the trimmed V and J ends, which lost 7 bases and 0 bases, there was a span of 24 bases. This CDR3 region has 18 residues. CDR3 DNA: TGTGCCAGCACCGGACCCTTGAGGGGTAGGCGTGTGAACACTGAAGCTTTCTTT. Translating it yields CASTGPLRGRRVNTEAFF.

The V gene is TRBV20-1, the J gene TRBJ1-1; D not resolved. The CDR3 covers 14 residues. Trimming took off 5 bases at V and 0 bases at J, with 13 bases between the two ends. In germline, CDR1 is DFQATT, CDR2 SNEGSKA (reference sequence). In DNA, the CDR3 is TGCAGTGCTCCCCCGACGGGCATGAACACTGAAGCTTTCTTT. Translation: CSAPPTGMNTEAFF.

This clonotype was counted at least ten times. The chain has TRBV11-2 and TRBJ2-7, with D perhaps TRBD1 (5 bases). V gave up 0 bases and J gave up 2 bases, with 8 bases separating them. Germline V lookup: CDR1 SGHAT, CDR2 FQNNGV. The CDR3 runs to 14 residues. CDR3: CASSLDAGPYEQYF. The CDR3 DNA reads as TGTGCCAGCAGCTTAGATGCAGGGCCCTACGAGCAGTACTTC.

This clonotype was seen only a few times. A read error is possible here, since a much larger clone lies one base away. The rearrangement uses TRBV6-1 and TRBJ2-1, with D maybe TRBD1 (6 bases). CDR1 MNHNS and CDR2 SASEGT come from the germline V gene. The CDR3 sequence is 16 residues long. V lost 2 bases and J lost 9, with 20 bases in between. The CDR3 loop is CASSETPPGAQGEQFF. CDR3 in DNA: TGTGCCAGCAGTGAAACCCCGCCAGGGGCGCAGGGTGAGCAGTTCTTC.

This clonotype was detected ten times or more. The V call is TRBV11-2, the J call TRBJ2-3, with 8 bases lining up with TRBD2. Germline V CDR1 and CDR2: SGHAT, FQNNGV. This CDR3 has 17 amino acids. With 0 bases clipped from V and 2 bases from J, the junction kept 7 bases outside the gene matches. The CDR3 loop is CASSLDLVAGTTDTQYF. The CDR3, as DNA: TGTGCCAGCAGCTTAGATCTCGTAGCGGGAACCACAGATACGCAGTATTTT.